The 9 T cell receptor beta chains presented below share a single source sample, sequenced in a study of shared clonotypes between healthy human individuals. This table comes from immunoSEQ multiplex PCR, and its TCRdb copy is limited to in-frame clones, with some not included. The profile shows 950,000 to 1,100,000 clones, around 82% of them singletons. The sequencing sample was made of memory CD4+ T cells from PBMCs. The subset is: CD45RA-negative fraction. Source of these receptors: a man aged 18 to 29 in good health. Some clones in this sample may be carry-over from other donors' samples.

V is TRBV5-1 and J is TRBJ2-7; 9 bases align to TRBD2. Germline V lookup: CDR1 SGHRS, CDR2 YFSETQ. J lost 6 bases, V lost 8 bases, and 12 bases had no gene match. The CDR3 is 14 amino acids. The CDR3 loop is CASATGTSTSEQYF. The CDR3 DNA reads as TGCGCCAGTGCAACCGGGACTAGCACCTCCGAGCAGTACTTC.

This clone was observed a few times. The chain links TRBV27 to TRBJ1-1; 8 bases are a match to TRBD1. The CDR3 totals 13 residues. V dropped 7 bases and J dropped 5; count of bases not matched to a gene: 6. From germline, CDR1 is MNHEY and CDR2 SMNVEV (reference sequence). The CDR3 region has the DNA TGTGCCAGCAATCCACAGGGGGGAACTGAAGCTTTCTTT. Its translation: CASNPQGGTEAFF.

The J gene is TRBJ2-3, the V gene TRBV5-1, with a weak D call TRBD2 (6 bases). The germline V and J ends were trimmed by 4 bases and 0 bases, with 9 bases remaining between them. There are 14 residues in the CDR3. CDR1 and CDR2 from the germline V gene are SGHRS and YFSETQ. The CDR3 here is CASSGGTSTDTQYF. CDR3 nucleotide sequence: TGCGCCAGCAGCGGGGGGACGAGCACAGATACGCAGTATTTT.

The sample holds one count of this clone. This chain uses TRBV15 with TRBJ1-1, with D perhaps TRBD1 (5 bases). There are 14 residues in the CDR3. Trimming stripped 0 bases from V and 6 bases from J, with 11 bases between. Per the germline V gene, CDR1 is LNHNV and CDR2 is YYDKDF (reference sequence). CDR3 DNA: TGTGCCACCAGCAGAGAGACGAGGGGCGCTGAAGCTTTCTTT. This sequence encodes CATSRETRGAEAFF.

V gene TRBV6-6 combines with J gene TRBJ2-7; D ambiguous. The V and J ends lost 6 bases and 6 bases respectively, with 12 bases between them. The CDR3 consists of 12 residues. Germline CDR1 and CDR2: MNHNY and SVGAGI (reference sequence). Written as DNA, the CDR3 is TGTGCCAGCAGCCCTGGCCCCGGCGAGCAGTACTTC. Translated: CASSPGPGEQYF.

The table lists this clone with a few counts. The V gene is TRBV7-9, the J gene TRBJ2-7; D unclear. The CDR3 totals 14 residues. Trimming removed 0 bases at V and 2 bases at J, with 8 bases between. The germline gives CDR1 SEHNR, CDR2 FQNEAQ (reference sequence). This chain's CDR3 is CASSLAIGAYEQYF. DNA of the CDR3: TGTGCCAGCAGCTTAGCGATTGGGGCCTACGAGCAGTACTTC.

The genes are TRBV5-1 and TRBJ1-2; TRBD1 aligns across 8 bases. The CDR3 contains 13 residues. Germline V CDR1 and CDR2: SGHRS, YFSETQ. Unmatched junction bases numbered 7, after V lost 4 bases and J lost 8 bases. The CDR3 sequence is CASSTDRVSGYTF. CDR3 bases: TGCGCCAGCAGCACGGACAGGGTGTCGGGCTACACCTTC.

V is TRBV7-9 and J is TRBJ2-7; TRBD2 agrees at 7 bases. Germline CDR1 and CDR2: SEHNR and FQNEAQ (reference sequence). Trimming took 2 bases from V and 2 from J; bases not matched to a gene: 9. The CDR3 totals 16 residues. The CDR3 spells CASSLNGLAEPYEQYF. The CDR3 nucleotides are TGTGCCAGCAGCTTAAACGGGCTAGCGGAACCCTACGAGCAGTACTTC.

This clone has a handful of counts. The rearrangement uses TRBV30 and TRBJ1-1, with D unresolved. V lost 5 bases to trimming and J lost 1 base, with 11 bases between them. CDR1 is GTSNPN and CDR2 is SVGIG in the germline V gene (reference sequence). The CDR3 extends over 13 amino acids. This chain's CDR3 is CAWARARNTEAFF. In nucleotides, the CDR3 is TGTGCCTGGGCCCGGGCCAGGAACACTGAAGCTTTCTTT.